This is a list of T cell receptor beta chains from one sample in a study of blood T cell repertoires in COVID-19. The data were produced by immunoSEQ multiplex PCR, yet TCRdb's version contains in-frame clones alone and is incomplete. The repertoire includes 140,000 or so clones, approximately 91% of them detected once, and 1.5% to 2% sits in the top ten. Input material: peripheral blood. The receptors here all came from a man in his sixties or seventies with acute or convalescent COVID-19. CDR3s include the opening cysteine and the closing phenylalanine or tryptophan. Fields, in order: V gene, J gene, clone size, D gene, CDR3 DNA, CDR3 protein. D genes are given only for firm matches. Size values are once, few and many counts, or a class for expanded clones, and some rows have none.

TRBV7-3	TRBJ2-2	NA	TRBD2	TGTGCCAGCAGCCCGACTAGCGGGAACACCGGGGAGCTGTTTTTT	CASSPTSGNTGELFF
TRBV5-1	TRBJ1-1	NA	NA	TGCGCCAGCAGCCCCAACGGGAGGGTGAACACTGAAGCTTTCTTT	CASSPNGRVNTEAFF
TRBV25-1	TRBJ2-2	NA	NA	TGTGCCAGCCGACGGACTACGAACACCGGGGAGCTGTTTTTT	CASRRTTNTGELFF
TRBV5-4	TRBJ2-3	NA	NA	TGTGCCAGCAGCTTGGGAGGGGGACCCAATACGCAGTATTTT	CASSLGGGPNTQYF
TRBV19	TRBJ2-7	NA	TRBD1	TGTGCCAGTAGTGCCTCCGGGACAGTCTACGAGCAGTACTTC	CASSASGTVYEQYF
TRBV3-1/TRBV3-2	TRBJ2-7	NA	TRBD1	TGTGCCAGCAGTCACAGGGGGCTTGAGCAGTACTTC	CASSHRGLEQYF
TRBV2	TRBJ1-6	NA	NA	TGTGCCAGCGGGGAAAGGCGGGACGGCGCCCTCCACTTT	CASGERRDGALHF
TRBV10-1	TRBJ2-5	NA	NA	TGCGCCAGCAGTGATAGCGGCATAGAGACCCAGTACTTC	CASSDSGIETQYF
TRBV7-2	TRBJ1-1	NA	NA	TGTGCCAGCCGGACAGACCACGAGCGGAACACTGAAGCTTTCTTT	CASRTDHERNTEAFF
TRBV28	TRBJ1-2	NA	TRBD1	TGTGCCAGCAGCACCGGGACAGTTAGGGGCTACACCTTC	CASSTGTVRGYTF
TRBV5-4	TRBJ2-1	NA	NA	TGTGCCAGCAGCTTGAATCCCCGGGGGGCTAACTACAATGAGCAGTTCTTC	CASSLNPRGANYNEQFF
TRBV5-4	TRBJ1-1	NA	NA	TGTGCCAGCAGCTTGACCCTAATTTGGGCGAACACTGAAGCTTTCTTT	CASSLTLIWANTEAFF
TRBV28	TRBJ2-1	NA	TRBD2	TGTGCCAGCAGTTTACCCTTAGGCCTAGCGGGACACTACAATGAGCAGTTCTTC	CASSLPLGLAGHYNEQFF
TRBV6-5	TRBJ2-7	NA	NA	TGTGCCAGCAGTTACTCGAGTAGCAACGAGCAGTACTTC	CASSYSSSNEQYF
TRBV28	TRBJ1-2	NA	NA	TGTGCCAGCTCTACCGGGGGAGAAGACGGCTATGGCTACACCTTC	CASSTGGEDGYGYTF
TRBV5-1	TRBJ2-1	NA	TRBD2	TGCGCCAGCAGCTTGGGTAGCGGGTCAGCCCCCTCCTACAATGAGCAGTTCTTC	CASSLGSGSAPSYNEQFF
TRBV3-1/TRBV3-2	TRBJ1-2	NA	NA	TGTGCCAGCAGCCAAGAACTGGTAACCCGGGGCTACACCTTC	CASSQELVTRGYTF
TRBV5-1	TRBJ2-1	NA	TRBD2	TGCGCCAGCAACCCAGAGCGGGGGCCAAACAATGAGCAGTTCTTC	CASNPERGPNNEQFF
TRBV7-8	TRBJ1-1	NA	NA	TGTGCCAGCAGCCTTCCCGCCACATCGAACACTGAAGCTTTCTTT	CASSLPATSNTEAFF
TRBV27	TRBJ2-1	NA	TRBD1	TGTGCCAGCAGTTCGGGACAGGGTAGGAATGAGCAGTTCTTC	CASSSGQGRNEQFF
TRBV5-3	TRBJ1-2	NA	NA	TGTGCCAGAAGCTTGGTACAGAACCCCTATGGCTACACCTTC	CARSLVQNPYGYTF
TRBV5-1	TRBJ2-1	once	TRBD1	TGCGCCAGCAGCCAAGGGACAGATAGGTATGAGCAGTTCTTC	CASSQGTDRYEQFF
TRBV3-1/TRBV3-2	TRBJ1-4	NA	NA	TGTGCCAGCAGCCAAGGACAGGTTAATGAAAAACTGTTTTTT	CASSQGQVNEKLFF
TRBV2	TRBJ1-1	NA	NA	TGTGCCAGCAGTTCCAGGGGATCGAACACTGAAGCTTTCTTT	CASSSRGSNTEAFF